Detailed here is one T cell receptor beta chain. The sample is drawn from a study of response to subunit inactivated influenza vaccine. TCRdb passed the RT-PCR reads through MiXCR, listing each CDR3 protein once. The data hold about 540,000 distinct CDR3 sequences, with roughly 25% observed a single time. This sample also belongs to another study, concerning T cells expressing NK-cell markers. That investigation notes: 5'RACE template switching with UMIs generated TCR beta cDNA. Seven donors tested HCMV-seropositive and one tested seronegative among the eight sequenced. Among CD8+ T cells from six donors, dominant NKG2C+ clonotypes accounted for roughly 1.0-7.0%. The CD3+CD56-NKG2C+ fraction was also led by these clonotypes in several donors.

The specimen was CD4+ T cells sorted from PBMCs, collected 12 days after vaccination. This TCR came from a man aged 50-59 years who received an inactivated influenza vaccine.

The CDR3: CASSLEASRADTQYF. DNA for the CDR3: TGTGCCAGCAGCTTGGAGGCTAGCAGGGCAGATACGCAGTATTTT. The gene calls are TRBV5-5 and TRBJ2-3, with D perhaps being TRBD1 or TRBD2 (5 bases each). Germline V gene sequence: CDR1 SGHKS, CDR2 YYEKEE (reference sequence). V was clipped by 0 bases and J by 4 bases, with 12 bases between them. The CDR3 consists of 15 residues.